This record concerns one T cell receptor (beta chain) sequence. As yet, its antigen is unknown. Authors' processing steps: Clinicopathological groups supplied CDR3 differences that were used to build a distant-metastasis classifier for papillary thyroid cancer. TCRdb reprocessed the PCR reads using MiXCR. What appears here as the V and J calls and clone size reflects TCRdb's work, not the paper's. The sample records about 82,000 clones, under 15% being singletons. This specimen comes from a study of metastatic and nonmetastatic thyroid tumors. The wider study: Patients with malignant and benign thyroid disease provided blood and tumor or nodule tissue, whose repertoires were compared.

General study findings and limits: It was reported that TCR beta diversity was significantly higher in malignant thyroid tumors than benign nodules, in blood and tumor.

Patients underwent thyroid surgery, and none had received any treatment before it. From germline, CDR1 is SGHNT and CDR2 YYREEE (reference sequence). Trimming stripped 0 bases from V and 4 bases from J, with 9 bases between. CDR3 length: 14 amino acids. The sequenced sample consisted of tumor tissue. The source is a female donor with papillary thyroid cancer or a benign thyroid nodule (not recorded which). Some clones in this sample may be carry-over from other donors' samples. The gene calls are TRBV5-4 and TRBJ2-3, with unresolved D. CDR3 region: CASSLGQEADTQYF. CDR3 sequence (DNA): TGTGCCAGCAGCTTGGGGCAGGAAGCAGATACGCAGTATTTT.